This TCR beta chain is from a study of T cells of healthy individuals. This clonotype was observed at least ten times. TCRdb independently ran MiXCR on the 5' RACE reads; one entry per CDR3 protein. Among tens of thousands of distinct CDR3 sequences listed, around 15% were seen once. This sequence originates from a human donor in good health.

In DNA form, the CDR3 reads TGTGCCAGTAGGACTACAGGGGGCGCGGGTCAGCCCCAGCATTTT. It yields the protein CASRTTGGAGQPQHF. This chain joins TRBV19 and TRBJ1-5, with 9 nucleotides matching TRBD1. After removal of 6 bases from V and 6 bases from J, the junction contained 9 bases not matched to a gene. CDR3 length: 15 residues. Germline V lookup: CDR1 LNHDA, CDR2 SQIVND (reference sequence).